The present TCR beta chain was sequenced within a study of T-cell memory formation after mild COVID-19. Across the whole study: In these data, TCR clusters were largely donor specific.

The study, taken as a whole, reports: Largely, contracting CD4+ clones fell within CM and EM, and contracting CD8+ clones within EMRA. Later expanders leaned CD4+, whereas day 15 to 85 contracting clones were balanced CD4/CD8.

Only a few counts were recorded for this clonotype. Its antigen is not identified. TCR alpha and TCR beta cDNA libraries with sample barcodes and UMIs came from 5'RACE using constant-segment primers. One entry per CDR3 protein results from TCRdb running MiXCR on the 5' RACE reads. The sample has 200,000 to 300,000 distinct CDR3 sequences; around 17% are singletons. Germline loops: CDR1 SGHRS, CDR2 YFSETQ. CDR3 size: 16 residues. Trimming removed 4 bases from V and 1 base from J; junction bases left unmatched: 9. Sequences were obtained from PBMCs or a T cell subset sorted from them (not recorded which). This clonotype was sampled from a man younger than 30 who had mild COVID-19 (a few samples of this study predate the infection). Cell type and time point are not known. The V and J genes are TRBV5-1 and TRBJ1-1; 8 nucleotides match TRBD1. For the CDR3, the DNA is TGCGCCAGCAGCGGACTAGGGACAGGCAAGAACACTGAAGCTTTCTTT. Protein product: CASSGLGTGKNTEAFF.